This TCR beta chain was recovered during a study of cytomegalovirus exposure and HLA in healthy donors. Points on this clone: What it recognizes is unknown.

This CDR3 has 18 residues. Study findings and constraints: Associated with cytomegalovirus, according to the listing, were approximately 160 TCR beta chains. Published work reported that the classifier diagnosed cytomegalovirus status with high specificity and sensitivity.

Profiling relied on immunoSEQ multiplex PCR, and the TCRdb table lists in-frame clones only, not all of them. The sample contains 130,000 to 150,000 clones, less than 90% of which appear only once. The sequence derives from a woman aged 18-35 years in good health and CMV-seropositive. The chain links TRBV21-1 to TRBJ2-3; the table assigns TRBD2, which was not confirmed against the DNA. TRBV21-1 is given as a pseudogene. The sample taken for sequencing was PBMCs. CDR3 in amino acids: CASSKLTSGDPSTDTQYF. For the CDR3, the DNA is TGTGCCAGCAGCAAGTTGACTAGCGGGGATCCTAGCACAGATACGCAGTATTTT.